This T cell receptor (beta chain) was identified in a study of CD8 T cells in Susac syndrome. Germline lookup yields CDR1 LGHNA and CDR2 YSLEER. Trimming shortened V by 0 bases and J by 0 bases, and 9 bases separated the two germline ends. CDR3 size: 16 residues. A quantity of roughly 0.5 to 1 ug RNA underwent reverse transcription using random hexamers. MiXCR, applied by TCRdb to the immunoSEQ multiplex PCR reads, yields one record per CDR3 protein. The table lists about 300,000 distinct CDR3 sequences, roughly 85% of them singletons. TCR beta sequencing was performed on blood CD8+ and CD4+ T cells. Sequencing was performed on CD8+ T cells from PBMCs. The V gene is TRBV4-3, the J gene TRBJ1-5; D possibly corresponds to TRBD1 (5 bases). This sequence originates from a human donor with multiple sclerosis. CDR3 DNA sequence: TGCGCCAGCAGCCAAGATAGACAGAATAGCAATCAGCCCCAGCATTTT. Translation gives CASSQDRQNSNQPQHF.